What follows are 5 T cell receptor beta chains derived from one specimen sequenced in a study of memory CD4+ T cells and cytomegalovirus serostatus. Sequencing used immunoSEQ multiplex PCR; TCRdb keeps in-frame clones, though not all of them. This table holds about 40,000 clones, approximately 80% found once. Single viable CD3+CD4+CD8-CD45RO+ cells were sorted as the memory CD4+ T cells. Sequenced input: memory CD4+ T cells from blood. The receptors here all came from an adult in good health and CMV-seronegative.

This clone occurred a few times. In DNA, the CDR3 is TGTGCCACCCGGACAGGGGGCAGAGAGACCCAGTACTTC. Its protein is CATRTGGRETQYF. The rearrangement uses TRBV15 and TRBJ2-5; 11 bases are shared with TRBD1. This CDR3 is 13 amino acids long. Germline V gene lookup returns CDR1 LNHNV and CDR2 YYDKDF (reference sequence). The ends lost 8 bases at V and 4 bases at J; junction bases unmatched: 3.

The CDR3 loop is CASSFGLSNTGELFF. As DNA, the CDR3 is TGTGCCAGCAGCTTTGGATTGTCGAACACCGGGGAGCTGTTTTTT. V usage is TRBV7-2 and J usage is TRBJ2-2; D ambiguous. In germline, CDR1 is SGHTA, CDR2 FQGNSA. This CDR3 is 15 amino acids long. Trimming took off 3 bases at V and 0 bases at J, with 8 bases between the two ends.

This chain uses TRBV6-1 with TRBJ2-1; D is undetermined. The CDR3 runs to 11 residues. Germline-derived CDR1 and CDR2 are MNHNS and SASEGT. The V gene lost 2 bases and the J gene lost 6 bases, with 2 bases spanning the gap. The CDR3 is CASSELNEQFF. CDR3 bases: TGTGCCAGCAGTGAACTCAATGAGCAGTTCTTC.

The chain carries TRBV7-2 and TRBJ2-1; D possibly corresponds to TRBD2 (6 bases). V lost 5 bases and J lost 6, with 14 bases in between. The CDR3 contains 14 residues. Germline CDR1 SGHTA, CDR2 FQGNSA. The CDR3 nucleotides read TGTGCCAGCAGCCCCGGGACTTACCTCAATGAGCAGTTCTTC. Translation gives CASSPGTYLNEQFF.

This chain connects TRBV19 to TRBJ1-2; 12 nucleotides line up with TRBD1. The germline gives CDR1 LNHDA, CDR2 SQIVND (reference sequence). The ends lost 9 bases at V and 4 bases at J; junction bases unmatched: 9. This CDR3 spans 15 amino acids. The CDR3, as DNA: TGTGCCAGCCAAGGGACAGGGGGCTTACTCTATGGCTACACCTTC. It is translated as CASQGTGGLLYGYTF.